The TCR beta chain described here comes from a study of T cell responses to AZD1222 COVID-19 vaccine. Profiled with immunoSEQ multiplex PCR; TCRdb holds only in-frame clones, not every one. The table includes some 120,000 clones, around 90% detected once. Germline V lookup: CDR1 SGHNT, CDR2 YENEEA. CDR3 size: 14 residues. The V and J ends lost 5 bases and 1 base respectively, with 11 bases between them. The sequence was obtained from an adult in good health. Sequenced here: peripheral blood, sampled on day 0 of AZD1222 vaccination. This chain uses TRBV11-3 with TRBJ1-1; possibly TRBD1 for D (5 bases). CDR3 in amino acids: CASSLDGGNTEAFF. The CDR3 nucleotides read TGTGCCAGCAGCCTTGACGGGGGGAACACTGAAGCTTTCTTT.